This TCR beta chain was identified during a study of T cell changes during pregnancy in multiple sclerosis. Trimming shortened V by 2 bases and J by 4 bases, and 12 bases separated the two germline ends. CDR1 is SGHRS and CDR2 is YFSETQ in the germline V gene. The CDR3 extends over 14 amino acids. Profiled with immunoSEQ multiplex PCR; TCRdb holds only in-frame clones, not every one. The data hold around 99,000 clones, with approximately 90% observed a single time. The sequence derives from a female donor in good health, enrolled as a control in a pregnancy study. The chain uses TRBV5-1 and TRBJ2-5, with a possible D match to TRBD2 (6 bases). Material: peripheral blood, obtained in the third trimester of pregnancy. The CDR3 nucleotides read TGCGCCAGCAGCTTACCGGGGGATTCAGAGACCCAGTACTTC. Protein product: CASSLPGDSETQYF.